This T cell receptor beta chain was identified during a study of blood T cell repertoires in COVID-19. Study background: T cells, B-cell-depleted T cells, or PBMCs supplied cDNA or gDNA.

The data were produced by immunoSEQ multiplex PCR, yet TCRdb's version contains in-frame clones alone and is incomplete. The sample has tens of thousands of clones; 89% are singletons. Input material: peripheral blood. This clonotype was sampled from a human donor in a cohort sampled during active COVID-19.

DNA of the CDR3: TGTGCCAGCAGCTTAGGGAGCGGGAGCATCTACGAGCAGTACTTC. Residues: CASSLGSGSIYEQYF. The chain joins TRBV13 to TRBJ2-7; 8 nucleotides line up with TRBD2. This CDR3 has 15 residues. The ends lost 0 bases at V and 3 bases at J; junction bases unmatched: 4. CDR1 and CDR2 (germline): PRHDT, FYEKMQ (reference sequence). The entire variable domain, with the rest obtained from reference TRBV13 and TRBJ2-7, is as follows: AAGVIQSPRHLIKEKRETATLKCYPIPRHDTVYWYQQGPGQDPQFLISFYEKMQSDKGSIPDRFSAQQFSDYHSELNMSSLELGDSALYFCASSLGSGSIYEQYFGPGTRLTVT.